This entry features one TCR beta chain sequence. Its antigen is as yet unknown. The sample originates from a study of blood T cells in healthy people across ages. Study-level findings and limits: No one knew whether donors had CMV, which possibly confounded expanded clonotype changes. Estimated diversity that came from one million T cells was considered an underestimate. Fewer expanded clones and more diversity marked long-lived versus aged donors. The percentage of naive T cells correlated strongly with TCR beta diversity.

In germline, CDR1 is KGHSH, CDR2 LQKENI. Trimming removed 4 bases from V and 3 bases from J, with 13 bases in between. There are 15 residues in the CDR3. With a J-beta primer mix and a sample-barcoded 5' primer, a second PCR ran about 7 to 12 cycles. TCRdb processed the 5' RACE reads anew with MiXCR; each CDR3 protein has one entry. Found here are approximately 360,000 distinct CDR3 sequences, about half of them singletons; the top ten hold approximately 51%. The TCR comes from a man aged 60 to 75 in good health. Specimen: blood. The V and J genes are TRBV18 and TRBJ1-5; D perhaps matches TRBD1 (5 bases). The CDR3 loop reads CASSLAGRANQPQHF. As DNA, the CDR3 is TGTGCCAGCTCACTCGCGGGCAGGGCCAATCAGCCCCAGCATTTT.